The 13 T cell receptor beta chains presented below share a single source sample, sequenced in a study of T cells in localized non-small cell lung cancer. Repertoires were generated with immunoSEQ multiplex PCR, while TCRdb's copy carries only in-frame clones and drops some. Altogether about 52,000 clones are present, 85% to 90% being singletons, with the ten largest covering about 16%. This specimen consisted of PBMCs, obtained before any cancer treatment. The receptors stem from a female donor with stage II lung adenocarcinoma.

V and J are TRBV6-5 and TRBJ2-7; 9 nucleotides match TRBD1. Germline CDR1 is MNHEY and CDR2 is SVGAGI. The CDR3 is 15 residues long. V was clipped by 2 bases and J by 6 bases; unmatched bases: 8. The DNA of the CDR3 is TGTGCCAGCAGTTACCGTGGACAGGGGAGGGTCGAGCAGTACTTC. It is translated as CASSYRGQGRVEQYF.

In this sample, this clone turned up once. The CDR3 loop reads CASSLLWGSGHGYTF. CDR3 coding DNA: TGTGCCAGCAGTTTACTTTGGGGTTCAGGGCATGGCTACACCTTC. This chain connects TRBV27 to TRBJ1-2; possibly TRBD1 for D (5 bases). V shed 2 bases and J shed 6 bases, with 16 bases lying between them. This CDR3 contains 15 residues. Germline V gene lookup returns CDR1 MNHEY and CDR2 SMNVEV (reference sequence).

The V and J genes are TRBV10-3 and TRBJ1-1; the D is unclear. CDR3 length equals 13 residues. The V end lost 4 bases, the J end lost 0 bases, and 6 bases lay between the germline ends. The V gene's germline CDR1 is ENHRY and CDR2 SYGVKD. The CDR3 reads CAISAPLNTEAFF. The CDR3 bases are TGTGCCATCAGTGCACCTTTGAACACTGAAGCTTTCTTT.

The chain employs TRBV12-5 and TRBJ1-4; a possible D gene is TRBD1 (5 bases). The CDR3 length is 14 residues. Trimming removed 6 bases at V and 5 bases at J, with 13 bases between. The V gene's germline CDR1 is LGHNT and CDR2 FRNRAP. The CDR3 DNA follows: TGTGCTAGTGGGGCCAGTGGGGGAAATGAAAAACTGTTTTTT. It translates to CASGASGGNEKLFF.

The V and J genes are TRBV5-4 and TRBJ2-7, with TRBD1 matching over 10 bases. This CDR3 has 15 residues. Germline V CDR1 and CDR2: SGHNT, YYREEE (reference sequence). The ends lost 3 bases at V and 3 bases at J; junction bases unmatched: 6. The CDR3: CASSSRGQGIYEQYF. For the CDR3, the DNA is TGTGCCAGCAGCTCCCGGGGACAGGGGATCTACGAGCAGTACTTC.

The chain is built from TRBV7-9 and TRBJ2-7; D is unresolved. There are 12 residues in the CDR3. Trimming took off 1 base at V and 5 bases at J, with 6 bases between the two ends. The germline V gene has CDR1 SEHNR and CDR2 FQNEAQ (reference sequence). For the CDR3, the DNA is TGTGCCAGCAGCTTAGGTTGGGACGAGCAGTACTTC. Amino acids: CASSLGWDEQYF. Combining the CDR3 with reference TRBV7-9 and TRBJ2-7 gives the whole variable domain DTGVSQNPRHKITKRGQNVTFRCDPISEHNRLYWYRQTLGQGPEFLTYFQNEAQLEKSRLLSDRFSAERPKGSFSTLEIQRTEQGDSAMYLCASSLGWDEQYFGPGTRLTVT.

The V gene is TRBV6-4, the J gene TRBJ1-2; tentatively, D is TRBD1 (5 bases). Germline-derived CDR1 and CDR2 are MRHNA and SNTAGT. With 2 bases removed from V and 2 bases from J, the gap between germline ends came to 12 bases. There are 15 residues in the CDR3. The CDR3 nucleotides read TGTGCCAGCAGTGACGGTAAAGGGGCCAACTATGGCTACACCTTC. Translated: CASSDGKGANYGYTF.

A few counts support this clone. CDR3 sequence reads: CASSFDTGELFF. The CDR3 region has the DNA TGTGCCAGCAGCTTCGACACCGGGGAGCTGTTTTTT. The chain uses TRBV5-4 and TRBJ2-2; D call uncertain. The CDR3 is made up of 12 amino acids. With 2 bases removed from V and 3 bases from J, the gap between germline ends came to 2 bases. Germline values: CDR1 SGHNT, CDR2 YYREEE (reference sequence).

V usage is TRBV5-1 and J usage is TRBJ2-7; tentatively, D is TRBD1 (7 bases). This CDR3 comprises 16 residues. V was pared by 4 bases and J by 6 bases, with 23 bases between. Germline lookup yields CDR1 SGHRS and CDR2 YFSETQ. This CDR3 reads CASSLIGTRGASEQYF. The CDR3 DNA reads TGCGCCAGCAGCCTGATCGGTACCAGGGGGGCGAGCGAGCAGTACTTC.

The genes are TRBV5-1 and TRBJ2-2, with D hard to call. This CDR3 comprises 14 residues. With 2 bases removed from V and 5 bases from J, the gap between germline ends came to 10 bases. Germline assignment: CDR1 SGHRS and CDR2 YFSETQ. DNA of the CDR3: TGCGCCAGCAGCTTTTCTCCAGAGACCGGGGAGCTGTTTTTT. Amino acid sequence: CASSFSPETGELFF.

For the CDR3, the DNA is TGTGCCAGCAGCCCCCGGGACAGAGGTTCACCCCTCCACTTT. This encodes CASSPRDRGSPLHF. This chain links TRBV7-9 with TRBJ1-6; 7 bases align to TRBD1. Trimming cost V 5 bases and J 9 bases; bases outside gene matches: 7. This CDR3 has 14 residues. Germline assignment: CDR1 SEHNR and CDR2 FQNEAQ (reference sequence).

The chain is built from TRBV5-1 and TRBJ2-7; the match to TRBD1 covers 9 bases. Per germline, CDR1 SGHRS and CDR2 YFSETQ. The CDR3 contains 12 residues. Unmatched junction bases numbered 2, after V lost 4 bases and J lost 6 bases. In nucleotides, the CDR3 is TGCGCCAGCAGCCGGGGACAGGGCGAGCAGTACTTC. Translation gives CASSRGQGEQYF.

The genes are TRBV6-8 and TRBJ1-1; D is undetermined. Germline V lookup: CDR1 MNHGY, CDR2 SAAAGT. Trimming left V 5 bases short and J 2 bases short, with 12 bases between. The CDR3 has 14 residues. CDR3 loop: CASSAAAFNTEAFF. CDR3 sequence (DNA): TGTGCCAGCAGTGCAGCAGCATTTAACACTGAAGCTTTCTTT.